This T cell receptor beta chain came from a study of blood T cell repertoires in COVID-19. Study background: COVID-19 samples collected from the United States, Italy and Spain covered acute and convalescent phases.

The Seattle site enrolled patients during active infection and followed them longitudinally. The length of the CDR3 is 15 residues. Trimming removed 4 bases from V and 4 bases from J; junction bases left unmatched: 6. CDR1 and CDR2 (germline): SGDLS, YYNGEE. Original handling: Estimation of nucleated cell counts was performed using reference gene primer amplification. Some clones are missing from TCRdb's copy, which holds only in-frame ones; the method was immunoSEQ multiplex PCR. V and J calls and clone size are copied from that table; D and trimming were computed from the DNA. The sample lists approximately 69,000 clones, more than 80% seen once, with 13% in the top ten.

The receptor was derived from a man between 50 and 59 years old with COVID-19, enrolled during active disease. The sequencing input was peripheral blood. The chain carries TRBV9 and TRBJ2-3; 10 bases map to TRBD2. The DNA for the CDR3 is TGTGCCAGCAGCTTAAGCGGGGGGGCCTCAGATACGCAGTATTTT. Protein sequence: CASSLSGGASDTQYF.